Presented here are 29 T cell receptor beta chains from one specimen sequenced in a study of T cells in Graves' hyperthyroidism and ophthalmopathy. Amplified regions were TCR beta CDR3 sequences from RNA transcripts. Researchers ran a first-round RT-PCR on the TCR CDR3 using the HTBI primer set. From the multiplex PCR reads, TCRdb called clonotypes with MiXCR, one entry per CDR3 protein. The sample records around 350,000 distinct CDR3 sequences, approximately 14% being singletons. The sample taken for sequencing was blood. The receptors here all came from a woman aged 18-30 years with Graves' hyperthyroidism that later progressed to Graves' ophthalmopathy.

This clonotype was recorded at least ten times. V and J are TRBV6-2 or TRBV6-3 and TRBJ2-7; TRBD2 agrees at 8 bases. With V trimmed by 3 bases and J by 6 bases, 4 bases remained unmatched. Germline V lookup: CDR1 MNHEY, CDR2 SVGEGT. The CDR3 is 13 amino acids. This CDR3 reads CASSYVLAGEQYF. Here the CDR3 DNA reads TGTGCCAGCAGTTATGTCCTAGCGGGCGAGCAGTACTTC.

Notes on this clonotype: A much larger clone differs by one base, so this may be a read error. The chain links TRBV12-3 or TRBV12-4 to TRBJ2-7, with D perhaps matching TRBD1 (6 bases). The CDR3 is 14 amino acids. This CDR3 reads CVSSTRTATGEQYF. Written as DNA, the CDR3 is TGTGTCAGCAGCACCAGGACAGCTACGGGGGAGCAGTACTTC.

A remark on this clonotype: One base away lies a much larger clone, so this may be a sequencing read error. The genes are TRBV6-1 and TRBJ1-1; tentative D call: TRBD1 (5 bases). Germline CDR1 and CDR2: MNHNS and SASEGT. The V end was cut by 7 bases, the J end by 4 bases, with 10 bases between. The CDR3 covers 12 residues. This CDR3 reads CASTGESTEAFF. In DNA form, the CDR3 reads TGTGCCAGCACGGGGGAAAGCACTGAAGCTTTCTTT.

This clonotype was observed many times. The V gene is TRBV3-1, the J gene TRBJ2-7, with TRBD1 matching over 9 bases. V was clipped by 1 base and J by 2 bases; unmatched bases: 3. Germline assignment: CDR1 LGHDT and CDR2 YNNKEL (reference sequence). This CDR3 contains 15 residues. This CDR3 is CASSQAHRGPYEQYF. In nucleotides, the CDR3 is TGTGCCAGCAGCCAAGCACACAGGGGGCCCTACGAGCAGTACTTC.

The CDR3 reads CASSYLSIAGVGSYEQYF. CDR3 DNA sequence: TGTGCCAGCAGTTACCTTTCGATAGCGGGAGTCGGCTCCTACGAGCAGTACTTC. The chain couples TRBV6-5 to TRBJ2-7; 9 positions agree with TRBD2. From germline, CDR1 is MNHEY and CDR2 SVGAGI. J was trimmed by 0 bases and V by 2 bases; bases with no gene match: 11. The CDR3 is made up of 18 amino acids.

Only a few counts were recorded for this clonotype. In DNA, the CDR3 is TGTGCCAGCAGCCAAGATTACAGCACCGGAGGAAACACCATATATTTT. It specifies CASSQDYSTGGNTIYF. The chain joins TRBV3-1 to TRBJ1-3; D call uncertain. The V gene lost 0 bases and the J gene lost 4 bases, with 13 bases spanning the gap. There are 16 residues in the CDR3. CDR1 is LGHDT, CDR2 YNNKEL, per germline (reference sequence).

This clonotype occurred many times. The CDR3 coding sequence is TGCAGTGCTAGAGAGCAGACGTCTACGCAGTATTTT. Its translation is CSAREQTSTQYF. This chain uses TRBV20-1 with TRBJ2-3; D remains ambiguous. The CDR3 runs 12 residues. Trimming took off 0 bases at V and 8 bases at J, with 9 bases between the two ends. The V gene's germline CDR1 is DFQATT and CDR2 SNEGSKA (reference sequence).

The chain carries TRBV10-1 and TRBJ2-5; D unresolved. This CDR3 is built from 13 residues. With 0 bases removed from V and 4 bases from J, the gap between germline ends came to 6 bases. CDR1 is WNHNN and CDR2 is SYGVQD in the germline V gene (reference sequence). The CDR3, as DNA: TGCGCCAGCAGTGAGTCGGCTGGAGAGACCCAGTACTTC. It is translated as CASSESAGETQYF.

This clonotype was detected ten times or more. The CDR3 protein is CSASTLGGSPREQFF. In DNA, the CDR3 is TGCAGTGCTAGTACTCTTGGCGGGAGTCCTCGTGAGCAGTTCTTC. V is TRBV20-1 and J is TRBJ2-1; 7 bases fit TRBD2. Trimming cost V 3 bases and J 9 bases; bases outside gene matches: 14. The CDR3 consists of 15 residues. Germline V lookup: CDR1 DFQATT, CDR2 SNEGSKA (reference sequence).

This clonotype was observed at least ten times. V is TRBV5-1 and J is TRBJ2-3; D gene ambiguous. This CDR3 has 16 amino acids. Germline lookup yields CDR1 SGHRS and CDR2 YFSETQ. The ends were cut back, 0 bases at V and 6 bases at J, with 17 bases in the middle. CDR3 residues: CASSLEAGDLRDTQYF. The DNA of the CDR3 is TGCGCCAGCAGCTTGGAAGCAGGAGACCTTCGCGATACGCAGTATTTT. Full variable domain (outside the CDR3, taken from reference TRBV5-1 and TRBJ2-3): KAGVTQTPRYLIKTRGQQVTLSCSPISGHRSVSWYQQTPGQGLQFLFEYFSETQRNKGNFPGRFSGRQFSNSRSEMNVSTLELGDSALYLCASSLEAGDLRDTQYFGPGTRLTVL.

A few counts support this clonotype. This CDR3 reads CASSFPRAGGYSPLHF. CDR3 DNA sequence: TGTGCCAGCAGTTTCCCCAGGGCAGGGGGCTATTCACCCCTCCACTTT. This sequence joins TRBV28 and TRBJ1-6, with TRBD1 identical over 8 bases. The CDR3 consists of 16 residues. The V gene's germline CDR1 is MDHEN and CDR2 SYDVKM. With 3 bases clipped from V and 8 bases from J, the junction kept 9 bases outside the gene matches. Full variable domain (outside the CDR3, taken from reference TRBV28 and TRBJ1-6): DVKVTQSSRYLVKRTGEKVFLECVQDMDHENMFWYRQDPGLGLRLIYFSYDVKMKEKGDIPEGYSVSREKKERFSLILESASTNQTSMYLCASSFPRAGGYSPLHFGNGTRLTVT.

Ten or more counts support this clonotype. The CDR3 spells CAWSPHALNEQFF. Written as DNA, the CDR3 is TGTGCCTGGAGTCCACACGCCCTCAATGAGCAGTTCTTC. J is TRBJ2-1 and V is TRBV30; D gene ambiguous. This CDR3 is built from 13 residues. Per germline, CDR1 GTSNPN and CDR2 SVGIG (reference sequence). V lost 2 bases and J lost 6, with 11 bases in between.

This clonotype was recorded a few times. The CDR3 DNA sequence: TGTGCCACCAGCACGGAAACTAGTGTCCCTGCCAAAAACATTCAGTACTTC. It is translated as CATSTETSVPAKNIQYF. This chain connects TRBV15 to TRBJ2-4, with TRBD2 as a possible D gene (5 bases). Germline loops: CDR1 LNHNV, CDR2 YYDKDF (reference sequence). The CDR3 loop spans 17 amino acids. Trimming took 4 bases from V and 1 from J, leaving 17 bases between them.

With respect to this clonotype: A much bigger clone sits one base away, suggesting this may be a read error. V is TRBV6-2 or TRBV6-3 and J is TRBJ2-5; maybe TRBD2 (6 bases). Per germline, CDR1 MNHEY and CDR2 SVGEGT. The CDR3 is made up of 13 amino acids. Trimming removed 8 bases at V and 4 bases at J, with 14 bases between. The DNA of the CDR3 is TGTGCCAGCGGCCCGGGAGCGCGAGAGACCCAGTACTTC. Its protein is CASGPGARETQYF.

This clonotype showed up many times. The J gene is TRBJ2-1, the V gene TRBV18; D gene ambiguous. Trimming took 5 bases from V and 0 from J, leaving 14 bases between them. The CDR3 is 16 amino acids. CDR1 and CDR2 from the germline V gene are KGHSH and LQKENI. CDR3 residues: CASSASAPLSYNEQFF. DNA of the CDR3: TGTGCCAGCTCAGCCTCGGCTCCCCTCTCCTACAATGAGCAGTTCTTC.

The sample holds many counts of this clonotype. This rearrangement joins TRBV3-2 to TRBJ2-1; TRBD2, as called in the table, went unchecked against the DNA. TRBV3-2 counts as a pseudogene. The CDR3 sequence is 17 residues long. CDR3 sequence: CASSQEVRLAGVYEQFF. Here the CDR3 DNA reads TGTGCCAGCAGCCAAGAAGTCCGGCTAGCGGGAGTTTATGAGCAGTTCTTC.

This clonotype showed up many times. The J gene is TRBJ2-5, the V gene TRBV20-1, with 9 bases identical to TRBD2. Germline V gives CDR1 DFQATT, CDR2 SNEGSKA (reference sequence). The CDR3 is made up of 18 amino acids. V lost 5 bases and J lost 1; bases outside the gene matches: 17. The CDR3 region has the DNA TGCAGTGCTCCCCAAGGGGTAGCGGGAGAGTATTCCCAAGAGACCCAGTACTTC. It translates to CSAPQGVAGEYSQETQYF.

This clonotype was counted between two and nine times. This chain joins TRBV12-3 or TRBV12-4 and TRBJ2-7; 8 bases map to TRBD2. V dropped 4 bases and J dropped 6; count of bases not matched to a gene: 5. The CDR3 totals 13 residues. CDR3 residues: CASSYQRESEQYF. CDR3 DNA: TGTGCCAGCAGTTACCAGCGGGAGTCCGAGCAGTACTTC.

This clonotype was recorded at least ten times. This chain joins TRBV11-2 and TRBJ2-2; TRBD2 agrees at 9 bases. After removal of 5 bases from V and 6 bases from J, the junction contained 1 base not matched to a gene. The CDR3 is 13 amino acids. CDR1 and CDR2 from the germline V gene are SGHAT and FQNNGV. The DNA for the CDR3 is TGTGCCAGCAGCGGACTAGCGTCCGGGGAGCTGTTTTTT. Translated, it gives CASSGLASGELFF.

V usage is TRBV7-9 and J usage is TRBJ1-1; 7 bases are a match to TRBD1. The J segment lost 0 bases and the V segment lost 7 bases, leaving 8 bases of the junction unmatched. CDR1 SEHNR and CDR2 FQNEAQ come from the germline V gene (reference sequence). The CDR3 is 15 residues long. CDR3 in DNA: TGTGCCAGCATCCCCCCCGGGACAGTGAACACTGAAGCTTTCTTT. This gives the protein CASIPPGTVNTEAFF.

The chain joins TRBV30 to TRBJ1-3; no definite D call. The germline CDR1 and CDR2 sequences are GTSNPN and SVGIG (reference sequence). The CDR3 is made up of 13 amino acids. Trimming shortened V by 0 bases and J by 7 bases, and 10 bases separated the two germline ends. The CDR3 region has the DNA TGTGCCTGGAGTGTTATACGGGCGAACACCATATATTTT. It codes for CAWSVIRANTIYF.

This clonotype was seen at least ten times. The J gene is TRBJ2-1, the V gene TRBV6-1, with 7 positions matching TRBD2. CDR3 length: 16 residues. CDR1 is MNHNS, CDR2 SASEGT, per germline. V was pared by 5 bases and J by 2 bases, with 9 bases of the junction left unmatched. The CDR3 loop reads CASSPYSSGAYNEQFF. In DNA, the CDR3 is TGTGCCAGCAGTCCGTATTCGAGCGGGGCCTACAATGAGCAGTTCTTC.

This clonotype appeared many times. The V and J genes are TRBV2 and TRBJ2-7; D possibly corresponds to TRBD1 (7 bases). Trimming removed 1 base from V and 6 bases from J, with 10 bases in between. The CDR3 consists of 13 residues. Germline V gives CDR1 SNHLY, CDR2 FYNNEI. In nucleotides, the CDR3 is TGTGCCAGCAGTGAAGGTCAGGGGGGCGAGCAGTACTTC. Translated, it gives CASSEGQGGEQYF. The full variable domain, rest sourced from reference TRBV2 and TRBJ2-7, is EPEVTQTPSHQVTQMGQEVILRCVPISNHLYFYWYRQILGQKVEFLVSFYNNEISEKSEIFDDQFSVERPDGSNFTLKIRSTKLEDSAMYFCASSEGQGGEQYFGPGTRLTVT.

There are many counts of this clonotype. The chain has TRBV28 and TRBJ2-3, with 10 bases lining up with TRBD2. J gave up 7 bases and V 4 bases, and 14 bases lay outside the gene matches. The CDR3 is 17 amino acids. CDR1 MDHEN and CDR2 SYDVKM come from the germline V gene. The CDR3 DNA reads TGTGCCAGCAGTTCTTATCTAGCGGGAGAAGGTTTAAATACGCAGTATTTT. As protein: CASSSYLAGEGLNTQYF. The full variable domain, rest sourced from reference TRBV28 and TRBJ2-3, is DVKVTQSSRYLVKRTGEKVFLECVQDMDHENMFWYRQDPGLGLRLIYFSYDVKMKEKGDIPEGYSVSREKKERFSLILESASTNQTSMYLCASSSYLAGEGLNTQYFGPGTRLTVL.

This clonotype was observed once. One junction end does not reproduce the germline sequence, and a read error may be involved. The chain links TRBV5-1 to TRBJ2-2; TRBD2 agrees at 14 bases. CDR1 is SGHRS, CDR2 YFSETQ, per germline. This CDR3 is 21 amino acids long. CDR3 protein: CASSLLIGLAGGGYGTGERFF. The CDR3 DNA is TGCGCCAGCAGCTTACTCATCGGACTAGCGGGAGGCGGATACGGCACCGGGGAGCGGTTTTTT.

This clonotype has more than one count but fewer than ten. A clone one base away is much larger, so this may be a read error. The rearrangement joins TRBV18 to TRBJ2-7; perhaps TRBD1 as D (7 bases). The CDR3 is 14 amino acids. Between the trimmed V and J ends, which lost 2 bases and 6 bases, there was a span of 14 bases. Germline V gives CDR1 KGHSH, CDR2 LQKENI. The CDR3 DNA sequence: TGTGCCAGCTCACCAGCCAGGGGGGTTAGCGAGCAGTACTTC. Amino acids: CASSPARGVSEQYF. Based on the CDR3 plus reference TRBV18 and TRBJ2-7, the full variable domain is NAGVMQNPRHLVRRRGQEARLRCSPMKGHSHVYWYRQLPEEGLKFMVYLQKENIIDESGMPKERFSAEFPKEGPSILRIQQVVRGDSAAYFCASSPARGVSEQYFGPGTRLTVT.

The table lists this clonotype with many counts. The chain is built from TRBV28 and TRBJ2-1; TRBD2 matches at 10 bases. V lost 5 bases and J lost 6; bases outside the gene matches: 4. The CDR3 is 14 amino acids. Germline V CDR1 and CDR2: MDHEN, SYDVKM. The CDR3 DNA is TGTGCCAGCAGTATTAGCGGGAGGACCAATGAGCAGTTCTTC. Amino acids: CASSISGRTNEQFF.

This clonotype has at least ten counts. The gene calls are TRBV27 and TRBJ2-1; weak D call: TRBD2 (6 bases). The V end lost 5 bases, the J end lost 7 bases, and 12 bases lay between the germline ends. The CDR3 is 13 amino acids. Per the germline V gene, CDR1 is MNHEY and CDR2 is SMNVEV (reference sequence). The CDR3 DNA sequence: TGTGCCAGCAGTCCCCGTGGGGGGAATGAGCAGTTCTTC. It specifies CASSPRGGNEQFF.

The chain combines TRBV3-1 with TRBJ2-7; TRBD2 is a possible D gene (5 bases). V lost 4 bases to trimming and J lost 0 bases, with 13 bases between them. CDR1 is LGHDT, CDR2 YNNKEL, per germline (reference sequence). The CDR3 is made up of 15 amino acids. The CDR3 is CASSLRPGNSYEQYF. The CDR3 DNA reads TGTGCCAGCAGCCTCCGCCCCGGGAACTCCTACGAGCAGTACTTC.